This entry lists 21 T cell receptor beta chains sequenced from one sample in a study of long-term antiretroviral therapy in people with HIV. Sequencing relied on immunoSEQ assay v3.0, run at survey level. Profiled with immunoSEQ multiplex PCR; TCRdb holds only in-frame clones, not every one. The table shows roughly 15,000 clones, with 78% occurring only once. The specimen was unsorted PBMCs, collected around 3.2 years after starting antiretroviral therapy. These TCRs come from a woman between 40 and 55 years old with HIV.

The genes are TRBV27 and TRBJ1-2; no clear D gene. V lost 3 bases and J 4 bases, leaving 15 bases between the germline ends. The CDR3 runs 15 residues. Per the germline V gene, CDR1 is MNHEY and CDR2 is SMNVEV (reference sequence). The CDR3 nucleotides read TGTGCCAGCAGTTTCTCAGGTGCCTCAACCTATGGCTACACCTTC. It specifies CASSFSGASTYGYTF.

The chain links TRBV7-2 to TRBJ1-5; TRBD1 is a possible D gene (6 bases). V was shortened by 1 base and J by 3 bases, with 13 bases between the two germline ends. The CDR3 totals 16 residues. Germline CDR1 and CDR2: SGHTA and FQGNSA. This CDR3 is CASSLGGGQYNQPQHF. As DNA, the CDR3 is TGTGCCAGCAGCTTAGGGGGGGGCCAGTACAATCAGCCCCAGCATTTT.

This clone was seen a handful of times. The chain couples TRBV5-1 to TRBJ1-2, with D possibly being TRBD1 (6 bases). Trimming took off 2 bases at V and 7 bases at J, with 21 bases between the two ends. There are 16 residues in the CDR3. The germline CDR1 and CDR2 sequences are SGHRS and YFSETQ. DNA for the CDR3: TGCGCCAGCAGCTTCGGACAGCAAGGAGTATTAGCTGGCTACACCTTC. This translates into CASSFGQQGVLAGYTF. The variable domain in full, with the rest retrieved from reference TRBV5-1 and TRBJ1-2, is KAGVTQTPRYLIKTRGQQVTLSCSPISGHRSVSWYQQTPGQGLQFLFEYFSETQRNKGNFPGRFSGRQFSNSRSEMNVSTLELGDSALYLCASSFGQQGVLAGYTFGSGTRLTVV.

The chain joins TRBV5-4 to TRBJ1-1, with D unresolved. The CDR3 is 14 residues long. Germline assignment: CDR1 SGHNT and CDR2 YYREEE (reference sequence). Trimming left V 4 bases short and J 0 bases short, with 10 bases between. CDR3 nucleotides: TGTGCCAGCAGCAACAGCTTAATGAACACTGAAGCTTTCTTT. Protein product: CASSNSLMNTEAFF.

The chain couples TRBV2 to TRBJ1-4; D perhaps matches TRBD1 (5 bases). V gave up 6 bases and J gave up 15 bases, with 17 bases separating them. This CDR3 has 12 residues. CDR1 is SNHLY, CDR2 FYNNEI, per germline. CDR3 nucleotides: TGTGCCAGCAGCTCTTCCGGGACCATCGTGTTTTTT. Protein sequence: CASSSSGTIVFF.

The chain employs TRBV12-5 and TRBJ2-4, with D tentatively TRBD1 (6 bases). The V and J ends lost 6 bases and 15 bases respectively, with 18 bases between them. Germline-derived CDR1 and CDR2 are LGHNT and FRNRAP. This CDR3 has 12 amino acids. DNA for the CDR3: TGTGCTAGTGGGTCCGAGACAGGCCTAGGGTACTTC. Amino acids: CASGSETGLGYF.

The chain couples TRBV30 to TRBJ1-5; the D is unclear. This CDR3 is 14 amino acids long. The germline CDR1 and CDR2 sequences are GTSNPN and SVGIG (reference sequence). Trimming stripped 3 bases from V and 2 bases from J, with 11 bases between. The CDR3 nucleotides read TGTGCCTGGAGGGGTTATGCGGGCAATCAGCCCCAGCATTTT. The encoded protein is CAWRGYAGNQPQHF.

V gene TRBV5-4 combines with J gene TRBJ1-2, with TRBD1 as a possible D gene (5 bases). Germline CDR1 is SGHNT and CDR2 is YYREEE (reference sequence). V gave up 7 bases and J gave up 2 bases, with 15 bases separating them. The CDR3 loop spans 14 amino acids. DNA of the CDR3: TGTGCCAGCCGCGGGACCGAAAACAACTATGGCTACACCTTC. Translation: CASRGTENNYGYTF. The entire variable domain, with the rest obtained from reference TRBV5-4 and TRBJ1-2, is as follows: ETGVTQSPTHLIKTRGQQVTLRCSSQSGHNTVSWYQQALGQGPQFIFQYYREEENGRGNFPPRFSGLQFPNYSSELNVNALELDDSALYLCASRGTENNYGYTFGSGTRLTVV.

Only one count was recorded for this clone. The rearrangement joins TRBV30 to TRBJ1-6, with TRBD1 matching over 9 bases. The germline V gene encodes CDR1 GTSNPN and CDR2 SVGIG (reference sequence). This CDR3 is 15 amino acids long. V trimming: 3 bases; J trimming: 5 bases; junction bases outside the gene matches: 5. The CDR3 region has the DNA TGTGCCTGGAGCGGACAGGGGCTTAATAATTCACCCCTCCACTTT. It codes for CAWSGQGLNNSPLHF.

In its sample, this clone was seen once. The chain employs TRBV7-2 and TRBJ1-5; no firm D call. Trimming took 5 bases from V and 1 from J, leaving 9 bases between them. The CDR3 extends over 14 amino acids. From germline, CDR1 is SGHTA and CDR2 FQGNSA. CDR3 bases: TGTGCCAGCAGCGCCCGGCCAAGCAATCAGCCCCAGCATTTT. It translates to CASSARPSNQPQHF.

V is TRBV7-9 and J is TRBJ1-3; TRBD1 is a possible D gene (5 bases). Germline CDR1 reads SEHNR; CDR2 reads FQNEAQ (reference sequence). The CDR3 has 16 amino acids. The V end was cut by 5 bases, the J end by 1 base, with 15 bases between. Here the CDR3 reads CASSVYPGFSGNTIYF. As DNA, the CDR3 is TGTGCCAGCAGCGTATACCCAGGGTTTTCTGGAAACACCATATATTTT. Supplemented by reference TRBV7-9 and TRBJ1-3, the full variable domain reads DTGVSQNPRHKITKRGQNVTFRCDPISEHNRLYWYRQTLGQGPEFLTYFQNEAQLEKSRLLSDRFSAERPKGSFSTLEIQRTEQGDSAMYLCASSVYPGFSGNTIYFGEGSWLTVV.

V gene TRBV30 combines with J gene TRBJ2-7, with D perhaps TRBD1 (5 bases). Germline CDR1 GTSNPN, CDR2 SVGIG (reference sequence). The CDR3 covers 11 residues. Trimming removed 3 bases from V and 4 bases from J, with 7 bases in between. CDR3 loop: CAWSRAYEQYF. The CDR3 DNA is TGTGCCTGGAGCAGGGCTTACGAGCAGTACTTC.

V is TRBV10-2 and J is TRBJ1-1; the match to TRBD1 covers 8 bases. The CDR3 sequence is 14 residues long. V shed 7 bases, J shed 1 base, and the junction held 5 bases outside the gene matches. Germline values: CDR1 WSHSY, CDR2 SAAADI. The CDR3 DNA reads TGCGCCAGCAAAAGAGGGACAGGGAACACTGAAGCTTTCTTT. It translates to CASKRGTGNTEAFF.

CDR3 sequence: CASSRGGGDIETQYF. The CDR3 region has the DNA TGTGCCAGCAGTCGGGGCGGGGGAGATATTGAGACCCAGTACTTC. The chain joins TRBV6-5 to TRBJ2-5; 7 nucleotides line up with TRBD2. This CDR3 comprises 15 residues. With V trimmed by 5 bases and J by 5 bases, 11 bases remained unmatched. The germline V gene encodes CDR1 MNHEY and CDR2 SVGAGI.

This clone was counted a single time. The chain couples TRBV25-1 to TRBJ1-4, with D perhaps TRBD1 (6 bases). Germline-derived CDR1 and CDR2 are MGHDK and SYGVNS. The CDR3 contains 15 residues. V lost 4 bases and J 5 bases, leaving 14 bases between the germline ends. CDR3 DNA sequence: TGTGCCAGCAGTGGAGGGACAATGCTGAATGAAAAACTGTTTTTT. It yields the protein CASSGGTMLNEKLFF.

V is TRBV13 and J is TRBJ2-1; the D call may be TRBD1 or TRBD2 (6 bases each). The CDR3 loop spans 14 amino acids. The V and J ends lost 7 bases and 9 bases respectively, with 19 bases between them. CDR1 and CDR2 (germline): PRHDT, FYEKMQ (reference sequence). The CDR3 sequence: CASTGGGSRGEQFF. CDR3 nucleotide sequence: TGTGCCAGCACCGGGGGCGGGTCTCGGGGTGAGCAGTTCTTC.

The chain has TRBV10-2 and TRBJ2-1, with 11 nucleotides matching TRBD2. The CDR3 loop spans 17 amino acids. J lost 1 base, V lost 6 bases, and 8 bases had no gene match. Germline lookup yields CDR1 WSHSY and CDR2 SAAADI. CDR3 DNA: TGCGCCAGCAGCCTATATAGCGGGGGGGCTTCCTACAATGAGCAGTTCTTC. It codes for CASSLYSGGASYNEQFF.

This clone was observed once. The chain carries TRBV5-1 and TRBJ2-7, with D possibly matching TRBD2 (6 bases). The CDR3 length is 14 residues. Trimming took off 6 bases at V and 7 bases at J, with 20 bases between the two ends. Looked up from germline, CDR1 is SGHRS and CDR2 is YFSETQ. The CDR3 DNA sequence: TGCGCCAGCACCCCAGGAGGGCGGGTAGGGGAGCAGTACTTC. Translation: CASTPGGRVGEQYF.

This chain connects TRBV4-3 to TRBJ2-7; 11 bases are a match to TRBD1. V gave up 3 bases and J gave up 2 bases; unmatched junction bases: 6. This CDR3 comprises 16 residues. Germline CDR1 is LGHNA and CDR2 is YSLEER. The CDR3 here is CASSQGTGGMTYEQYF. CDR3 nucleotides: TGCGCCAGCAGCCAGGGGACAGGGGGTATGACCTACGAGCAGTACTTC.

V and J are TRBV6-6 and TRBJ2-5, with 11 bases that match TRBD1. J gave up 9 bases and V 6 bases, and 12 bases lay outside the gene matches. In germline, CDR1 is MNHNY, CDR2 SVGAGI (reference sequence). The CDR3 is made up of 15 amino acids. The CDR3 loop is CASSPWTGGETAQYF. In nucleotides, the CDR3 is TGTGCCAGCAGCCCTTGGACAGGGGGCGAGACGGCCCAGTACTTC.

The chain links TRBV18 to TRBJ1-5; weak D call: TRBD1 (6 bases). The V end was cut by 6 bases, the J end by 0 bases, with 9 bases between. Germline-derived CDR1 and CDR2 are KGHSH and LQKENI. This CDR3 has 14 amino acids. CDR3 protein: CASSGGTSNQPQHF. The CDR3 DNA sequence: TGTGCCAGCTCCGGGGGCACTAGCAATCAGCCCCAGCATTTT.